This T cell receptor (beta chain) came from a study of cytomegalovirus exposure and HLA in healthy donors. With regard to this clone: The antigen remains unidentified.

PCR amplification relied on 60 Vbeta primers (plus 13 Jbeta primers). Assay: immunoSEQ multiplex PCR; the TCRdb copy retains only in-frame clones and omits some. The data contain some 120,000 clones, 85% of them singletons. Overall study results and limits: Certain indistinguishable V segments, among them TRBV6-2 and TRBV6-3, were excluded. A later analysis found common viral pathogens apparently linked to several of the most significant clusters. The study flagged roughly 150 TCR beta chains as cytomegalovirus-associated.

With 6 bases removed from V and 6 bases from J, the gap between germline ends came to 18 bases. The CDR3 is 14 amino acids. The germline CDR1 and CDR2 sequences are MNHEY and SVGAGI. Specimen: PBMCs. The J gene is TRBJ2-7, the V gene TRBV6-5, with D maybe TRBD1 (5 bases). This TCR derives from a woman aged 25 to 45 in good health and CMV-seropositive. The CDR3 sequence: CASSTDRITTEQYF. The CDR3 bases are TGTGCCAGCAGCACCGACAGAATCACTACCGAGCAGTACTTC.